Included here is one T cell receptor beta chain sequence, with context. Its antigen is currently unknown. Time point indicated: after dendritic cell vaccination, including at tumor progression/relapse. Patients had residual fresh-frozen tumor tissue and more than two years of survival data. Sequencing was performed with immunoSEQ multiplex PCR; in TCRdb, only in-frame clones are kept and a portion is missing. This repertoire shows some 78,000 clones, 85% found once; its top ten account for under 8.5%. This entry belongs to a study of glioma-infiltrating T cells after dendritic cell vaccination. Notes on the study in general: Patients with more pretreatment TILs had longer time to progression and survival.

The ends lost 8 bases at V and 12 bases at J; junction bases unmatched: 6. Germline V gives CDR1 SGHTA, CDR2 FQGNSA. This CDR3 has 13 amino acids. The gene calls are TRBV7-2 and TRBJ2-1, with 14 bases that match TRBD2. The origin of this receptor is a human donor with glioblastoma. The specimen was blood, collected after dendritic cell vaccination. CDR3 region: CASGTSGGNVQFF. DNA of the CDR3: TGTGCCAGCGGGACTAGCGGGGGAAACGTGCAGTTCTTC.